These T cell receptor beta chains were read from a single sample in a study of cytomegalovirus exposure and HLA in healthy donors. The assay was immunoSEQ multiplex PCR, and TCRdb's table has in-frame clones only and misses some. The sample holds roughly 110,000 clones, around 75% seen once. The sample comprised PBMCs. All receptors come from a man between 40 and 49 years old in good health and CMV-seronegative. Both conserved end residues are part of each CDR3. A D gene is named only where the DNA matches it firmly. Only part of the rows carry a size: once, few, many, or a class if the clone is expanded.

V: TRBV2
size: -
J: TRBJ2-1
D: TRBD2
CDR3: CASAAGVLLDEQFF
DNA: TGTGCCAGCGCCGCGGGAGTACTTCTCGATGAGCAGTTCTTC

V: TRBV27
size: -
J: TRBJ2-1
D: TRBD1
CDR3: CASSRWTGGQAFF
DNA: TGTGCCAGCAGCCGCTGGACAGGGGGTCAAGCGTTCTTC

V: TRBV5-1
size: -
J: TRBJ1-2
D: -
CDR3: CASSTINGVYGYTF
DNA: TGCGCCAGCAGCACAATAAACGGGGTCTATGGCTACACCTTC

V: TRBV5-1
size: -
J: TRBJ2-2
D: TRBD1
CDR3: CASSLEGAIDTGELFF
DNA: TGCGCCAGCAGCTTGGAGGGGGCGATCGACACCGGGGAGCTGTTTTTT

V: TRBV2
size: few
J: TRBJ1-4
D: TRBD1
CDR3: CASSVQGSREKLFF
DNA: TGTGCCAGCAGTGTACAGGGGTCTCGAGAAAAACTGTTTTTT

V: TRBV19
size: -
J: TRBJ1-5
D: -
CDR3: CASSQRGGLSNQPQHF
DNA: TGTGCCAGTAGTCAAAGGGGGGGTCTTAGCAATCAGCCCCAGCATTTT

V: TRBV6-5
size: few
J: TRBJ1-1
D: -
CDR3: CASSLQVNTEAFF
DNA: TGTGCCAGCAGTCTACAGGTGAACACTGAAGCTTTCTTT

V: TRBV5-5
size: -
J: TRBJ2-5
D: -
CDR3: CASSLRETQYF
DNA: TGTGCCAGCAGCTTGCGGGAGACCCAGTACTTC

V: TRBV6-5
size: -
J: TRBJ1-1
D: TRBD1
CDR3: CASTDREDTEAFF
DNA: TGTGCCAGCACCGACAGGGAGGACACTGAAGCTTTCTTT

V: TRBV27
size: -
J: TRBJ2-3
D: -
CDR3: CASSSLDGGDTQYF
DNA: TGTGCCAGCAGTTCCCTCGACGGGGGAGATACGCAGTATTTT

V: TRBV7-9
size: -
J: TRBJ2-7
D: TRBD2
CDR3: CASSLGKRDANRYEQYF
DNA: TGTGCCAGCAGCCTCGGGAAGCGGGACGCCAATCGGTACGAGCAGTACTTC

V: TRBV2
size: -
J: TRBJ2-2
D: TRBD1
CDR3: CASSVDRVSTGELFF
DNA: TGTGCCAGCAGTGTCGACAGGGTCTCCACCGGGGAGCTGTTTTTT

V: TRBV6-4
size: -
J: TRBJ2-1
D: TRBD2
CDR3: CASSFGGARNEQFF
DNA: TGTGCCAGCAGTTTCGGGGGGGCCAGGAATGAGCAGTTCTTC

V: TRBV2
size: few
J: TRBJ1-3
D: TRBD1
CDR3: CASKTGTGRRNTIYF
DNA: TGTGCCAGCAAGACCGGGACAGGGCGAAGAAACACCATATATTTT

V: TRBV2
size: -
J: TRBJ2-6
D: -
CDR3: CASSAGSGANVLTF
DNA: TGTGCCAGCAGCGCGGGATCTGGGGCCAACGTCCTGACTTTC

V: TRBV6-1
size: -
J: TRBJ1-4
D: TRBD1
CDR3: CASSWTGPDGEKLFF
DNA: TGTGCCAGCAGTTGGACAGGGCCGGATGGAGAAAAACTGTTTTTT

V: TRBV5-1
size: -
J: TRBJ1-1
D: TRBD1
CDR3: CASSSIGQGEAFF
DNA: TGCGCCAGCAGCTCCATCGGACAGGGTGAAGCTTTCTTT

V: TRBV7-2
size: few
J: TRBJ2-5
D: -
CDR3: CASSKNEGGQETQYF
DNA: TGTGCCAGCAGCAAGAATGAGGGGGGGCAAGAGACCCAGTACTTC

V: TRBV19
size: -
J: TRBJ2-3
D: TRBD1
CDR3: CASSISGGQDTQYF
DNA: TGTGCCAGTAGTATATCAGGGGGCCAAGATACGCAGTATTTT

V: TRBV5-4
size: -
J: TRBJ1-1
D: TRBD1
CDR3: CASSFGQGALTEAFF
DNA: TGTGCCAGCAGCTTCGGGCAGGGGGCTCTCACTGAAGCTTTCTTT

V: TRBV5-8
size: -
J: TRBJ2-7
D: TRBD1
CDR3: CASWDRRSSYEQYF
DNA: TGTGCCAGCTGGGACAGGAGGAGCTCCTACGAGCAGTACTTC

V: TRBV7-2
size: -
J: TRBJ1-4
D: -
CDR3: CASSLLPLGRRGEKLFF
DNA: TGTGCCAGCAGCTTATTACCTTTGGGAAGGCGGGGCGAAAAACTGTTTTTT

V: TRBV5-6
size: -
J: TRBJ2-7
D: -
CDR3: CASSLGREYEQYF
DNA: TGTGCCAGCAGCTTGGGCAGGGAATACGAGCAGTACTTC

V: TRBV5-4
size: -
J: TRBJ2-5
D: -
CDR3: CASSVRVGETQYF
DNA: TGTGCCAGCAGCGTCAGGGTAGGAGAGACCCAGTACTTC

V: TRBV6-1
size: few
J: TRBJ1-3
D: -
CDR3: CASSQDATSGNTIYF
DNA: TGTGCCAGCAGTCAGGATGCTACCTCTGGAAACACCATATATTTT

V: TRBV19
size: -
J: TRBJ1-1
D: -
CDR3: CASSISGGYTEAFF
DNA: TGTGCCAGTAGTATTTCTGGCGGGTACACTGAAGCTTTCTTT

V: TRBV7-2
size: -
J: TRBJ2-3
D: -
CDR3: CASSLGTSTDTQYF
DNA: TGTGCCAGCAGCTTAGGGACAAGCACAGATACGCAGTATTTT

V: TRBV5-4
size: -
J: TRBJ1-2
D: TRBD1
CDR3: CASSLVQDRLYGYTF
DNA: TGTGCCAGCAGCTTAGTACAGGACAGGCTTTATGGCTACACCTTC

V: TRBV27
size: few
J: TRBJ1-5
D: -
CDR3: CASSRRGYSNQPQHF
DNA: TGTGCCAGCAGCCGCAGGGGTTATAGCAATCAGCCCCAGCATTTT

V: TRBV6-5
size: -
J: TRBJ2-1
D: TRBD2
CDR3: CASSYMRGGPTNEQFF
DNA: TGTGCCAGCAGTTATATGCGGGGGGGCCCCACCAATGAGCAGTTCTTC

V: TRBV9
size: -
J: TRBJ2-6
D: TRBD1
CDR3: CASSLRAPGQTSGANVLTF
DNA: TGTGCCAGCAGCCTCAGGGCCCCGGGACAGACCTCTGGGGCCAACGTCCTGACTTTC

V: TRBV11-3
size: once
J: TRBJ2-2
D: -
CDR3: CASSFGVTGELFF
DNA: TGTGCCAGCAGCTTCGGGGTCACCGGGGAGCTGTTTTTT

V: TRBV4-2
size: -
J: TRBJ2-7
D: TRBD2
CDR3: CASSHPSGGIYEQYF
DNA: TGTGCCAGCAGCCATCCTAGCGGGGGGATCTACGAGCAGTACTTC

V: TRBV7-6
size: -
J: TRBJ2-7
D: -
CDR3: CASSLVFRGEQYF
DNA: TGTGCCAGCAGCTTAGTGTTTCGGGGAGAGCAGTACTTC

V: TRBV14
size: -
J: TRBJ1-2
D: -
CDR3: CASSQGRNYGYTF
DNA: TGTGCCAGCAGCCAAGGTCGTAACTATGGCTACACCTTC

V: TRBV2
size: -
J: TRBJ1-1
D: -
CDR3: CASRRHPRTEAFF
DNA: TGTGCCAGCAGGAGACACCCGCGCACTGAAGCTTTCTTT

V: TRBV5-6
size: -
J: TRBJ1-2
D: TRBD1
CDR3: CASSPDRVLSGYTF
DNA: TGTGCCAGCAGCCCGGACAGGGTACTGAGTGGCTACACCTTC

V: TRBV2
size: -
J: TRBJ1-1
D: -
CDR3: CASSVSRDKHTEAFF
DNA: TGTGCCAGCAGTGTATCCCGGGACAAGCACACTGAAGCTTTCTTT

V: TRBV11-3
size: -
J: TRBJ2-1
D: TRBD1
CDR3: CASSSRTGGDNEQFF
DNA: TGTGCCAGCAGCTCGCGGACAGGGGGGGACAATGAGCAGTTCTTC

V: TRBV9
size: few
J: TRBJ2-3
D: -
CDR3: CASSVVETDTQYF
DNA: TGTGCCAGCAGCGTGGTGGAGACAGATACGCAGTATTTT

V: TRBV7-9
size: few
J: TRBJ1-2
D: -
CDR3: CASSSPRQATRINYGYTF
DNA: TGTGCCAGCAGCTCCCCCCGACAGGCGACGAGAATTAACTATGGCTACACCTTC

V: TRBV9
size: -
J: TRBJ2-3
D: -
CDR3: CASSVAQSTDTQYF
DNA: TGTGCCAGCAGCGTAGCTCAGAGCACAGATACGCAGTATTTT

V: TRBV12-5
size: -
J: TRBJ1-3
D: TRBD1
CDR3: CASGKTGAGNTIYF
DNA: TGTGCTAGTGGAAAGACAGGGGCTGGAAACACCATATATTTT

V: TRBV5-4
size: -
J: TRBJ1-2
D: -
CDR3: CASSTDSVYGYTF
DNA: TGTGCCAGCAGCACGGACAGCGTCTATGGCTACACCTTC

V: TRBV18
size: once
J: TRBJ2-7
D: -
CDR3: CASSPVRGTNEQYF
DNA: TGTGCCAGCTCACCCGTCAGAGGCACAAACGAGCAGTACTTC

V: TRBV2
size: -
J: TRBJ2-7
D: -
CDR3: CASNEAIYEQYF
DNA: TGTGCCAGCAACGAGGCCATTTACGAGCAGTACTTC

V: TRBV5-8
size: -
J: TRBJ2-1
D: TRBD2
CDR3: CASSVGLASNEQFF
DNA: TGTGCCAGCAGCGTGGGACTAGCTTCCAATGAGCAGTTCTTC

V: TRBV5-1
size: -
J: TRBJ2-3
D: -
CDR3: CASSLTGYPSTDTQYF
DNA: TGCGCCAGCAGCTTAACAGGGTACCCCAGCACAGATACGCAGTATTTT